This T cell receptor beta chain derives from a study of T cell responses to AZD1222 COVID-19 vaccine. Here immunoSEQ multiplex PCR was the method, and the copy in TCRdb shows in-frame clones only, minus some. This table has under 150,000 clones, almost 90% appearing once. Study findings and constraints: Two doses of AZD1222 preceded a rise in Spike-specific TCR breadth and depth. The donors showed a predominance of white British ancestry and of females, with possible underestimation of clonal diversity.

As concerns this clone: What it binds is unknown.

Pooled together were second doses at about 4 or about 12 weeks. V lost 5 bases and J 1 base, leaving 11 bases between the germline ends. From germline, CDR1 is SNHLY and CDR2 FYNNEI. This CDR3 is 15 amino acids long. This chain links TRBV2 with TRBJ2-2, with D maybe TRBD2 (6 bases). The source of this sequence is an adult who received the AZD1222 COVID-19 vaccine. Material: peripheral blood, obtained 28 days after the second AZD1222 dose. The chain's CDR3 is CASSRGLRNTGELFF. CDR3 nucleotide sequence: TGTGCCAGCAGTCGGGGACTCCGGAACACCGGGGAGCTGTTTTTT.